The 15 T cell receptor beta chains listed next were all sequenced from one sample in a study of vaccination and CD4 T cells after COVID-19. Sequenced with the Oncomine TCR Beta short-read assay was DNA taken from cultured CD4+ T cells. MiXCR, run by TCRdb on the PCR reads, gives a single entry per CDR3 protein. Of under 20,000 distinct CDR3 sequences listed, 40% to 50% are singletons. Described treatment: roughly 11-day PBMC culture with coronavirus spike peptide pools or control peptides (ViraFEST assay). These TCRs are of unknown antigen specificity. The source material was cultured CD4+ T cells from blood. These receptor sequences come from a human donor with COVID-19.

This chain links TRBV24-1 with TRBJ1-6; possibly TRBD1 for D (5 bases). The CDR3 is made up of 12 amino acids. Germline lookup yields CDR1 KGHDR and CDR2 SFDVKD. V lost 1 base and J lost 14, with 8 bases in between. CDR3 nucleotides: TGTGCCACCAGTGATTTTGGGGGGGCCCTCCACTTT. Its protein is CATSDFGGALHF.

The CDR3 DNA reads as TGCGCCAGCAGCTTGCCGGTAGCGGGGGCAGGGAACGAGCAGTACTTC. The encoded protein is CASSLPVAGAGNEQYF. This chain uses TRBV5-1 with TRBJ2-7, with TRBD2 matching over 9 bases. Trimming cost V 1 base and J 5 bases; bases outside gene matches: 10. The germline V gene has CDR1 SGHRS and CDR2 YFSETQ. This CDR3 is built from 16 residues. The entire variable domain, with the rest obtained from reference TRBV5-1 and TRBJ2-7, is as follows: KAGVTQTPRYLIKTRGQQVTLSCSPISGHRSVSWYQQTPGQGLQFLFEYFSETQRNKGNFPGRFSGRQFSNSRSEMNVSTLELGDSALYLCASSLPVAGAGNEQYFGPGTRLTVT.

This clonotype came up a few times. The gene calls are TRBV7-6 and TRBJ2-3, with TRBD2 matching over 15 bases. Germline V gene sequence: CDR1 SGHVS, CDR2 FNYEAQ. The V segment lost 5 bases and the J segment 0 bases; nucleotides outside the gene matches: 12. This CDR3 is built from 20 residues. CDR3 sequence (DNA): TGTGCCAGCAGCCCAAAGGCTGGGACTAGCGGGGGGACTAGCACAGATACGCAGTATTTT. Its translation: CASSPKAGTSGGTSTDTQYF. Full variable domain (missing parts from reference TRBV7-6 and TRBJ2-3): GAGVSQSPRYKVTKRGQDVALRCDPISGHVSLYWYRQALGQGPEFLTYFNYEAQQDKSGLPNDRFSAERPEGSISTLTIQRTEQRDSAMYRCASSPKAGTSGGTSTDTQYFGPGTRLTVL.

The V gene is TRBV19, the J gene TRBJ1-2; weak D call: TRBD1 (5 bases). CDR3 length: 15 residues. Germline lookup yields CDR1 LNHDA and CDR2 SQIVND (reference sequence). The V end lost 8 bases, the J end lost 7 bases, and 23 bases lay between the germline ends. The CDR3 sequence is CASGTGTGVFSGYTF. The CDR3 region has the DNA TGTGCCAGTGGGACCGGGACCGGGGTCTTCTCTGGCTACACCTTC.

This clonotype was detected a few times. The chain joins TRBV7-9 to TRBJ2-6; D is unresolved. Germline-derived CDR1 and CDR2 are SEHNR and FQNEAQ (reference sequence). The CDR3 is 13 residues long. The V gene lost 5 bases and the J gene lost 0 bases, with 2 bases spanning the gap. This CDR3 reads CASSPSGANVLTF. The CDR3 DNA sequence: TGTGCCAGCAGCCCCTCTGGGGCCAACGTCCTGACTTTC.

This rearrangement joins TRBV7-6 to TRBJ1-5, with D tentatively TRBD1 (5 bases). V was shortened by 3 bases and J by 9 bases, with 24 bases between the two germline ends. Germline V gives CDR1 SGHVS, CDR2 FNYEAQ. The CDR3 has 17 residues. CDR3 in amino acids: CASSLAPAGGGSRPQHF. DNA of the CDR3: TGTGCCAGCAGCTTGGCCCCGGCAGGCGGGGGGTCTAGGCCCCAGCATTTT.

Only a few counts were recorded for this clonotype. The chain uses TRBV24-1 and TRBJ2-5; D possibly corresponds to TRBD2 (5 bases). This CDR3 is built from 16 residues. The germline V gene has CDR1 KGHDR and CDR2 SFDVKD. Trimming cost V 0 bases and J 5 bases, with 15 bases left between them. CDR3 coding DNA: TGTGCCACCAGTGATTTGAAGGAGGCCCCCAGGGAGACCCAGTACTTC. Protein sequence: CATSDLKEAPRETQYF.

The chain uses TRBV20-1 and TRBJ1-5; D is possibly TRBD1 (5 bases). The CDR3 spans 12 residues. V was trimmed by 4 bases and J by 5 bases, leaving 9 bases between them. CDR1 and CDR2 (germline): DFQATT, SNEGSKA (reference sequence). Here the CDR3 reads CSAIDSDQPQHF. The CDR3 DNA reads TGCAGTGCTATTGACAGTGATCAGCCCCAGCATTTT.

V is TRBV11-2 and J is TRBJ2-4; 7 bases agree with TRBD2. Germline assignment: CDR1 SGHAT and CDR2 FQNNGV. V lost 4 bases to trimming and J lost 4 bases; unmatched junction nucleotides: 7. The CDR3 runs to 15 residues. Here the CDR3 reads CASSSLGGGKNIQYF. The DNA for the CDR3 is TGTGCCAGCAGCTCCCTTGGGGGGGGAAAAAACATTCAGTACTTC.

The CDR3 loop reads CSARETGLADNTQYF. The CDR3 nucleotides read TGCAGTGCTAGAGAAACAGGACTAGCGGATAATACGCAGTATTTT. The chain joins TRBV20-1 to TRBJ2-3, with TRBD2 matching 10 bases. V trimming: 0 bases; J trimming: 7 bases; junction bases outside the gene matches: 7. The CDR3 spans 15 residues. Looked up from germline, CDR1 is DFQATT and CDR2 is SNEGSKA (reference sequence).

This sequence joins TRBV20-1 and TRBJ2-6; 11 bases agree with TRBD2. The ends lost 3 bases at V and 0 bases at J; junction bases unmatched: 4. This CDR3 is built from 17 residues. CDR1 DFQATT and CDR2 SNEGSKA come from the germline V gene (reference sequence). The CDR3 DNA follows: TGCAGTGCTAGTGGTAGCGGGGGGGCCTCTGGGGCCAACGTCCTGACTTTC. The encoded protein is CSASGSGGASGANVLTF.

This clonotype was seen more than once but under ten times. This rearrangement joins TRBV19 to TRBJ1-5; D possibly corresponds to TRBD1 (6 bases). The V and J ends lost 3 bases and 0 bases respectively, with 9 bases between them. CDR1 and CDR2 (germline): LNHDA, SQIVND (reference sequence). CDR3 length: 15 amino acids. The CDR3 coding sequence is TGTGCCAGTAGTATCCAGGGGCTTAGCAATCAGCCCCAGCATTTT. Protein: CASSIQGLSNQPQHF.

This chain joins TRBV7-9 and TRBJ2-7; D gene unclear. The V gene's germline CDR1 is SEHNR and CDR2 FQNEAQ (reference sequence). V lost 1 base, J lost 3 bases, and 13 bases lay in between. This CDR3 contains 15 residues. CDR3 loop: CASSLDGQIYYEQYF. The CDR3 nucleotides are TGTGCCAGCAGCTTAGATGGTCAGATCTACTACGAGCAGTACTTC.

The gene calls are TRBV7-3 and TRBJ2-3; TRBD2 matches 8 bases. CDR3 length: 15 residues. Trimming took 4 bases from V and 1 from J; bases not matched to a gene: 4. CDR1 and CDR2 (germline): SGHTA, FQGTGA. The CDR3 region is CASSSSGGRTDTQYF. Written as DNA, the CDR3 is TGTGCCAGCAGCTCCAGCGGGGGACGCACAGATACGCAGTATTTT.

The chain joins TRBV5-6 to TRBJ2-7; the D gene is possibly TRBD1 (6 bases). Deletions cut 4 bases from V and 3 bases from J, with 11 bases between. Germline CDR1 and CDR2: SGHDT and YYEEEE. The CDR3 contains 13 residues. CDR3 protein: CASSTDSRYEQYF. The CDR3 DNA reads as TGTGCCAGCAGCACGGACAGTCGCTACGAGCAGTACTTC. The full variable domain, with the rest looked up from reference TRBV5-6 and TRBJ2-7, is DAGVTQSPTHLIKTRGQQVTLRCSPKSGHDTVSWYQQALGQGPQFIFQYYEEEERQRGNFPDRFSGHQFPNYSSELNVNALLLGDSALYLCASSTDSRYEQYFGPGTRLTVT.